Presented here are 7 T cell receptor beta chains from one specimen sequenced in a study of shared clonotypes between healthy human individuals. The protocol was immunoSEQ multiplex PCR, while the TCRdb copy is restricted to in-frame clones and leaves out a portion. The sample yields under 2.5 million clones, 85% to 95% seen once. Sequences were obtained from naive CD4+ T cells from PBMCs. Documented subset: CD45RA+ positively selected. Receptors originate from a man younger than 30 in good health. Some clones in this sample may be carry-over from other donors' samples.

The chain joins TRBV18 to TRBJ2-3, with D unclear. The CDR3 is 12 amino acids. CDR1 and CDR2 (germline): KGHSH, LQKENI. Trimming removed 2 bases at V and 4 bases at J, with 4 bases between. CDR3 region: CASSPGPDTQYF. CDR3 coding DNA: TGTGCCAGCTCACCAGGGCCAGATACGCAGTATTTT.

In its sample, this clone was seen once. The CDR3 coding sequence is TGTGCCAGCAGCCGTCAGACAGGGGGATACAATGAGCAGTTCTTC. Protein sequence: CASSRQTGGYNEQFF. V and J are TRBV5-4 and TRBJ2-1; 9 bases fit TRBD1. Germline V gene sequence: CDR1 SGHNT, CDR2 YYREEE (reference sequence). This CDR3 contains 15 residues. Trimming took 4 bases from V and 4 from J; bases not matched to a gene: 6.

The CDR3 protein is CASSFRQGYQETQYF. In DNA form, the CDR3 reads TGTGCCAGCAGCTTCCGACAGGGCTACCAAGAGACCCAGTACTTC. The rearrangement links TRBV7-9 to TRBJ2-5, with 7 bases matching TRBD1. The CDR3 totals 15 residues. CDR1 and CDR2 from the germline V gene are SEHNR and FQNEAQ (reference sequence). The V gene end was trimmed by 3 bases and the J gene end by 0 bases; junction bases not matched to a gene: 4.

This rearrangement joins TRBV4-1 to TRBJ2-7, with 13 bases lining up with TRBD2. Germline V CDR1 and CDR2: MGHRA, YSYEKL. The CDR3 is 18 residues long. Trimming at V came to 3 bases and at J to 2 bases, leaving 10 bases not matched to a gene. The CDR3 region is CASSQGPPGTSGTYEQYF. In DNA, the CDR3 is TGCGCCAGCAGCCAGGGACCCCCCGGGACTAGCGGGACCTACGAGCAGTACTTC.

The rearrangement uses TRBV28 and TRBJ1-5, with a possible D match to TRBD1 (6 bases). This CDR3 has 15 residues. V was trimmed by 10 bases and J by 4 bases, leaving 20 bases between them. Germline V lookup: CDR1 MDHEN, CDR2 SYDVKM. CDR3: CATHYSDRPNQPQHF. The DNA of the CDR3 is TGTGCCACCCACTATTCGGACAGACCAAATCAGCCCCAGCATTTT.

This rearrangement joins TRBV2 to TRBJ1-1, with D uncertain. This CDR3 contains 13 residues. Trimming pared 6 bases from V and 2 bases from J, leaving 10 bases between. Germline CDR1 and CDR2: SNHLY and FYNNEI. For the CDR3, the DNA is TGTGCCAGCAGGGCTTCGGGCAACACTGAAGCTTTCTTT. Translating gives CASRASGNTEAFF.

The CDR3 DNA is TGTGCCAGCAGCCAATGGGGGGGCAGGGCTAATGAAAAACTGTTTTTT. Protein product: CASSQWGGRANEKLFF. The genes are TRBV5-4 and TRBJ1-4; the D gene is possibly TRBD1 (6 bases). Germline values: CDR1 SGHNT, CDR2 YYREEE (reference sequence). V was pared by 4 bases and J by 3 bases, with 16 bases between. The CDR3 runs to 16 residues.